The 32 T cell receptor beta chains below come from one sample, sequenced in a study of cytomegalovirus exposure and HLA in healthy donors. PCR amplification relied on 60 Vbeta primers (plus 13 Jbeta primers). Generated by immunoSEQ multiplex PCR, the TCRdb table keeps only in-frame clones and is missing some. In the table there are under 200,000 clones, approximately 80% of which are singletons. Sequences were obtained from PBMCs. The receptors stem from a male donor in good health and CMV-seropositive.

This clone was seen only once. The chain couples TRBV2 to TRBJ1-2; D is undetermined. V was shortened by 2 bases and J by 2 bases, with 15 bases between the two germline ends. The CDR3 is made up of 16 amino acids. Germline V lookup: CDR1 SNHLY, CDR2 FYNNEI. CDR3 in amino acids: CASSESRGSVNYGYTF. CDR3 in DNA: TGTGCCAGCAGTGAATCCCGAGGGTCAGTCAACTATGGCTACACCTTC.

The chain uses TRBV29-1 and TRBJ2-2, with D possibly being TRBD1 (6 bases). V was clipped by 6 bases and J by 5 bases, with 10 bases between them. The CDR3 contains 12 residues. CDR1 and CDR2 from the germline V gene are SQVTM and ANQGSEA. This CDR3 is CSVQGWTGELFF. The CDR3 region has the DNA TGCAGCGTACAGGGTTGGACCGGGGAGCTGTTTTTT.

The V and J genes are TRBV5-1 and TRBJ1-1; 8 bases are a match to TRBD1. Germline lookup yields CDR1 SGHRS and CDR2 YFSETQ. The CDR3 length is 14 residues. V gave up 4 bases and J gave up 1 base; unmatched junction bases: 3. In DNA, the CDR3 is TGCGCCAGCAGCCTGGGACAGGCGAACACTGAAGCTTTCTTT. This codes for CASSLGQANTEAFF.

This chain uses TRBV4-2 with TRBJ2-1, with TRBD2 matching over 7 bases. The CDR3 runs 16 residues. Germline trimming cut 1 base from V and 2 bases from J; bases unmatched to any gene: 5. CDR1 is LGHNA, CDR2 YNFKEQ, per germline. CDR3 loop: CASSQGAGEAYNEQFF. The CDR3 bases are TGTGCCAGCAGCCAAGGGGCGGGGGAGGCCTACAATGAGCAGTTCTTC.

This clone appeared a single time. The genes are TRBV5-4 and TRBJ1-2, with no clear D. Trimming took off 4 bases at V and 8 bases at J, with 15 bases between the two ends. This CDR3 is 13 amino acids long. Germline assignment: CDR1 SGHNT and CDR2 YYREEE (reference sequence). CDR3 sequence (DNA): TGTGCCAGCAGCCTCCAAGAACTTCGGGGCTACACCTTC. It translates to CASSLQELRGYTF. Full variable domain (missing parts from reference TRBV5-4 and TRBJ1-2): ETGVTQSPTHLIKTRGQQVTLRCSSQSGHNTVSWYQQALGQGPQFIFQYYREEENGRGNFPPRFSGLQFPNYSSELNVNALELDDSALYLCASSLQELRGYTFGSGTRLTVV.

The chain is built from TRBV2 and TRBJ1-5, with D perhaps TRBD1 (5 bases). This CDR3 is 16 amino acids long. V was shortened by 1 base and J by 6 bases, with 16 bases between the two germline ends. Per germline, CDR1 SNHLY and CDR2 FYNNEI. The CDR3 here is CASSEGGRRVVQPQHF. The DNA of the CDR3 is TGTGCCAGCAGTGAAGGGGGCAGGAGGGTGGTTCAGCCCCAGCATTTT. The whole variable domain, filled in from reference TRBV2 and TRBJ1-5, reads EPEVTQTPSHQVTQMGQEVILRCVPISNHLYFYWYRQILGQKVEFLVSFYNNEISEKSEIFDDQFSVERPDGSNFTLKIRSTKLEDSAMYFCASSEGGRRVVQPQHFGDGTRLSIL.

This chain joins TRBV28 and TRBJ2-3, with TRBD1 identical over 9 bases. Germline V gene lookup returns CDR1 MDHEN and CDR2 SYDVKM. This CDR3 region has 19 residues. J gave up 5 bases and V 7 bases, and 22 bases lay outside the gene matches. DNA for the CDR3: TGTGCCAGCAAACCTGGACAGGGGAGAGGCTTGCTCGGTGGAGATACGCAGTATTTT. This codes for CASKPGQGRGLLGGDTQYF. The full variable domain, with the rest looked up from reference TRBV28 and TRBJ2-3, is DVKVTQSSRYLVKRTGEKVFLECVQDMDHENMFWYRQDPGLGLRLIYFSYDVKMKEKGDIPEGYSVSREKKERFSLILESASTNQTSMYLCASKPGQGRGLLGGDTQYFGPGTRLTVL.

V is TRBV5-1 and J is TRBJ1-5; D uncertain. This CDR3 contains 13 residues. V lost 3 bases, J lost 7 bases, and 11 bases lay in between. CDR1 and CDR2 from the germline V gene are SGHRS and YFSETQ. The CDR3 region is CASSSEGGQPQHF. CDR3 nucleotide sequence: TGCGCCAGCAGCTCCGAGGGAGGGCAGCCCCAGCATTTT.

This chain joins TRBV5-6 and TRBJ2-7, with D perhaps matching TRBD1 (5 bases). The germline gives CDR1 SGHDT, CDR2 YYEEEE. Trimming removed 5 bases from V and 7 bases from J, with 16 bases in between. The CDR3 contains 13 residues. The CDR3 sequence is CASRIDSVAEQYF. The CDR3 nucleotides are TGTGCCAGCAGAATTGACAGCGTAGCTGAGCAGTACTTC.

The chain carries TRBV7-6 and TRBJ2-7; possibly TRBD2 for D (5 bases). Germline values: CDR1 SGHVS, CDR2 FNYEAQ. The V end was cut by 4 bases, the J end by 5 bases, with 9 bases between. The length of the CDR3 is 12 residues. The CDR3 DNA reads TGTGCCAGCAGCTCGGCGGGTCACGAGCAGTACTTC. Protein product: CASSSAGHEQYF.

This chain links TRBV2 with TRBJ2-2; 8 bases map to TRBD2. Trimming took 7 bases from V and 5 from J; bases not matched to a gene: 9. Per germline, CDR1 SNHLY and CDR2 FYNNEI. The CDR3 is 15 amino acids. The DNA for the CDR3 is TGTGCCAGCACGAAGGTGCTAGCGGGTACCGGGGAGCTGTTTTTT. Amino acids: CASTKVLAGTGELFF.

The chain is built from TRBV14 and TRBJ1-6, with D possibly TRBD1 on 5 matching bases. The V gene lost 0 bases and the J gene lost 4 bases, with 7 bases spanning the gap. Germline V gene lookup returns CDR1 SGHDN and CDR2 FVKESK. This CDR3 has 15 residues. CDR3 protein: CASSQDAGYNSPLHF. DNA of the CDR3: TGTGCCAGCAGCCAAGACGCAGGGTATAATTCACCCCTCCACTTT.

CDR3 sequence reads: CASSQEGGGSTDTQYF. CDR3 DNA sequence: TGCGCCAGCAGCCAAGAAGGCGGGGGAAGCACAGATACGCAGTATTTT. The chain uses TRBV4-1 and TRBJ2-3, with 7 positions matching TRBD2. CDR3 length equals 16 residues. J gave up 0 bases and V 0 bases, and 3 bases lay outside the gene matches. Germline V gene lookup returns CDR1 MGHRA and CDR2 YSYEKL.

This chain's CDR3 is CASVGGWADTQYF. CDR3 coding DNA: TGTGCCAGCGTGGGGGGATGGGCAGATACGCAGTATTTT. The chain carries TRBV27 and TRBJ2-3; D possibly corresponds to TRBD2 (6 bases). CDR3 length equals 13 residues. Germline V CDR1 and CDR2: MNHEY, SMNVEV (reference sequence). Trimming stripped 8 bases from V and 4 bases from J, with 13 bases between.

The chain combines TRBV10-3 with TRBJ1-2; D is undetermined. Trimming took 0 bases from V and 1 from J, leaving 6 bases between them. CDR1 is ENHRY and CDR2 is SYGVKD in the germline V gene. CDR3 length: 14 amino acids. The CDR3 is CAISESRGNYGYTF. CDR3 nucleotide sequence: TGTGCCATCAGTGAGTCGCGGGGTAACTATGGCTACACCTTC.

V is TRBV30 and J is TRBJ2-6; D remains ambiguous. Germline-derived CDR1 and CDR2 are GTSNPN and SVGIG (reference sequence). V shed 2 bases and J shed 0 bases, with 8 bases lying between them. This CDR3 comprises 15 residues. CDR3 in amino acids: CAWSSSSSGANVLTF. The CDR3 DNA is TGTGCCTGGAGTAGTAGCAGCTCTGGGGCCAACGTCCTGACTTTC.

V usage is TRBV7-2 and J usage is TRBJ1-2; 9 nucleotides agree with TRBD1. The CDR3 has 15 residues. Germline V CDR1 and CDR2: SGHTA, FQGNSA. The trim removed 5 bases at V and 5 bases at J, leaving 9 bases unmatched. CDR3 DNA sequence: TGTGCCAGCAGCGGAGACAGGGGGGCAGCTTATGGCTACACCTTC. Protein sequence: CASSGDRGAAYGYTF.

This clone was seen a handful of times. The chain has TRBV28 and TRBJ2-1; 12 positions agree with TRBD1. The V gene's germline CDR1 is MDHEN and CDR2 SYDVKM. J gave up 8 bases and V 3 bases, and 5 bases lay outside the gene matches. The CDR3 sequence is 15 residues long. CDR3 in DNA: TGTGCCAGCAGTTTGGGGGACAGGGGGCGCGATGAGCAGTTCTTC. Protein: CASSLGDRGRDEQFF.

This clone showed up just once. The DNA of the CDR3 is TGTGCCAGCAGCGAGGCCTATAATTCACCCCTCCACTTT. Its protein product is CASSEAYNSPLHF. The chain uses TRBV27 and TRBJ1-6; D is uncertain. Germline V lookup: CDR1 MNHEY, CDR2 SMNVEV (reference sequence). The CDR3 covers 13 residues. V gave up 6 bases and J gave up 2 bases, with 5 bases separating them.

This chain uses TRBV28 with TRBJ1-5; 11 nucleotides agree with TRBD1. The CDR3 totals 16 residues. After removal of 8 bases from V and 0 bases from J, the junction contained 6 bases not matched to a gene. From germline, CDR1 is MDHEN and CDR2 SYDVKM. The CDR3 is CASGYGTGGSNQPQHF. The CDR3 region has the DNA TGTGCCAGCGGTTACGGGACAGGGGGTAGCAATCAGCCCCAGCATTTT.

The gene calls are TRBV7-2 and TRBJ2-3, with TRBD2 identical over 10 bases. CDR1 SGHTA and CDR2 FQGNSA come from the germline V gene. V trimming: 5 bases; J trimming: 5 bases; junction bases outside the gene matches: 4. The CDR3 covers 14 residues. CDR3 residues: CASSPRLAGDTQYF. Here the CDR3 DNA reads TGTGCCAGCAGCCCAAGACTAGCGGGAGATACGCAGTATTTT.

V is TRBV5-1 and J is TRBJ1-1; 7 nucleotides match TRBD1. J lost 5 bases, V lost 0 bases, and 7 bases had no gene match. The CDR3 sequence is 15 residues long. Germline CDR1 is SGHRS and CDR2 is YFSETQ. The CDR3 nucleotides are TGCGCCAGCAGCTTGGGTGACAGGGCAAGGACTGAAGCTTTCTTT. Its protein is CASSLGDRARTEAFF.

This clone occurred a few times. A junction end diverges from the germline sequence, so it may reflect a read error. The V and J genes are TRBV10-1 and TRBJ2-4; 10 positions match TRBD2. In germline, CDR1 is WNHNN, CDR2 SYGVQD (reference sequence). This CDR3 has 14 amino acids. DNA of the CDR3: TGCGCCAGCAGTGAAGGGACTAGCGTGAACAGTCAGTACTTC. Its protein product is CASSEGTSVNSQYF.

This clone has more than one count but fewer than ten. The CDR3 loop reads CASMIDSYEQYF. The CDR3 bases are TGTGCCAGCATGATAGACAGCTACGAGCAGTACTTC. This sequence joins TRBV2 and TRBJ2-7, with D perhaps TRBD1 (5 bases). The CDR3 is 12 residues long. V was pared by 7 bases and J by 3 bases, with 10 bases between. In germline, CDR1 is SNHLY, CDR2 FYNNEI.

This chain connects TRBV7-9 to TRBJ1-1; no reliable D call. CDR1 is SEHNR, CDR2 FQNEAQ, per germline (reference sequence). The CDR3 has 13 residues. V lost 1 base and J lost 8, with 11 bases in between. Here the CDR3 DNA reads TGTGCCAGCAGCTTAGGACTTGGTACAGAAGCTTTCTTT. Its translation is CASSLGLGTEAFF.

This clone showed up just once. The V gene is TRBV7-9, the J gene TRBJ1-5, with D perhaps matching TRBD1 (5 bases). CDR3 size: 14 residues. Germline lookup yields CDR1 SEHNR and CDR2 FQNEAQ (reference sequence). V was trimmed by 3 bases and J by 3 bases, leaving 9 bases between them. Written as DNA, the CDR3 is TGTGCCAGCAGCTTCTCAGGGCCCAATCAGCCCCAGCATTTT. This encodes CASSFSGPNQPQHF.

The chain joins TRBV30 to TRBJ2-7; possibly TRBD1 for D (5 bases). The germline CDR1 and CDR2 sequences are GTSNPN and SVGIG (reference sequence). This CDR3 comprises 13 residues. V was shortened by 2 bases and J by 0 bases, with 8 bases between the two germline ends. CDR3 amino acids: CAWSKGDSYEQYF. The CDR3 region has the DNA TGTGCCTGGAGTAAAGGGGACTCCTACGAGCAGTACTTC.

V and J are TRBV10-3 and TRBJ2-3; TRBD1 aligns across 7 bases. Germline V gives CDR1 ENHRY, CDR2 SYGVKD. CDR3 length: 14 residues. V dropped 4 bases and J dropped 0; count of bases not matched to a gene: 1. The CDR3 reads CAISGTGSTDTQYF. The CDR3 DNA reads as TGTGCCATCAGTGGGACAGGCAGCACAGATACGCAGTATTTT.

The DNA of the CDR3 is TGTGCCAGCAGTCCCAAGGCGGTTGCCTGGTCCTACAATGAGCAGTTCTTC. This sequence encodes CASSPKAVAWSYNEQFF. The J gene is TRBJ2-1, the V gene TRBV27; D unclear. Germline assignment: CDR1 MNHEY and CDR2 SMNVEV (reference sequence). V gave up 5 bases and J gave up 1 base, with 18 bases separating them. The CDR3 has 17 amino acids.

This clone was observed a single time. The chain combines TRBV7-6 with TRBJ1-5; 8 positions agree with TRBD1. CDR3 length: 14 residues. Germline V CDR1 and CDR2: SGHVS, FNYEAQ. The J segment lost 6 bases and the V segment lost 5 bases, leaving 6 bases of the junction unmatched. The CDR3 sequence is CASSLQGGVQPQHF. The CDR3 nucleotides read TGTGCCAGCAGCCTACAGGGGGGTGTTCAGCCCCAGCATTTT.

This sequence joins TRBV28 and TRBJ1-1; 7 nucleotides agree with TRBD1. After removal of 6 bases from V and 3 bases from J, the junction contained 7 bases not matched to a gene. The CDR3 extends over 14 amino acids. The germline gives CDR1 MDHEN, CDR2 SYDVKM. The CDR3 sequence is CASRFDRAHTEAFF. The CDR3 DNA reads as TGTGCCAGCAGATTCGACAGGGCCCACACTGAAGCTTTCTTT.

On this clone itself: An end of the junction differs from the germline gene, which may be a read error. Within the sample, other DNA sequences also encode this same CDR3. J is TRBJ2-7 and V is TRBV7-9, with a possible D match to TRBD1 (5 bases). CDR1 and CDR2 from the germline V gene are SEHNR and FQNEAQ (reference sequence). The CDR3 runs to 15 residues. CDR3 DNA sequence: TGTGCCAGCAGCCCCTCCACGACAGTCTCCTACGAACAGTACTTC. Amino acids: CASSPSTTVSYEQYF.